This T cell receptor beta chain derives from a study of cytomegalovirus exposure and HLA in healthy donors. Across the whole study: According to later analysis, the same platform produced the 120 validation and several hundred first-cohort repertoires.

Sequencing used immunoSEQ multiplex PCR; TCRdb keeps in-frame clones, though not all of them. The sample yields about 150,000 clones, approximately 94% seen once. Turning to this clone: What it binds is unknown.

V lost 2 bases and J 3 bases, leaving 10 bases between the germline ends. CDR1 and CDR2 from the germline V gene are SNHLY and FYNNEI. CDR3 size: 14 residues. Overall study findings and caveats: Reported results showed that the classifier diagnosed cytomegalovirus status with high specificity and sensitivity.

This TCR was sampled from a man between 18 and 29 years old in good health and CMV-seropositive. The V call is TRBV2, the J call TRBJ1-1; a possible D gene is TRBD1 (5 bases). The source material was PBMCs. Here the CDR3 reads CASSEQGGYTEAFF. The CDR3 region has the DNA TGTGCCAGCAGTGAACAGGGAGGATACACTGAAGCTTTCTTT.